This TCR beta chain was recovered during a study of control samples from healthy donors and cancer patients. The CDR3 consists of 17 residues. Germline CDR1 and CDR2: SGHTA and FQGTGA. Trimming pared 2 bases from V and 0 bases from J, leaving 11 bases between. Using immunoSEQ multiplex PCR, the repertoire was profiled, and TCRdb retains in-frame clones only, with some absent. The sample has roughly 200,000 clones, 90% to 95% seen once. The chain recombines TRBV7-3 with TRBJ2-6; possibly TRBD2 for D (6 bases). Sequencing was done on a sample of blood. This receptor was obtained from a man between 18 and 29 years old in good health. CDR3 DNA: TGTGCCAGCAGCTTATGGGAGGTTCGCTCTGGGGCCAACGTCCTGACTTTC. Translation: CASSLWEVRSGANVLTF.